This entry lists 23 T cell receptor beta chains sequenced from one sample in a study of CD4 and CD8 cells across lung adenocarcinoma regions. TCRdb recomputed calls from the PCR reads with MiXCR, one row per CDR3 protein. The data hold approximately 14,000 distinct CDR3 sequences, with around 40% observed a single time. The sequenced sample consisted of CD4+ T cells from the center of a lung tumor. All receptors come from a male donor with lung adenocarcinoma. The CD4 and CD8 labels of this study may be unreliable.

This clonotype occurred many times. V usage is TRBV6-5 and J usage is TRBJ2-1; perhaps TRBD1 as D (7 bases). The CDR3 totals 13 residues. The germline V and J ends were trimmed by 0 bases and 8 bases, with 8 bases remaining between them. From germline, CDR1 is MNHEY and CDR2 SVGAGI. CDR3 protein: CASSYSRGDEQFF. The CDR3 nucleotides are TGTGCCAGCAGTTACTCCAGGGGGGATGAGCAGTTCTTC.

A remark on this clonotype: The DNA is left out, because the CDR3 cannot be placed on it with certainty; the CDR3 is given as TCRdb lists it. The genes are TRBV27 and TRBJ2-2; TRBD1 is the table's D call, not checked against the DNA. The germline V gene encodes CDR1 MNHEY and CDR2 SMNVEV (reference sequence). The length of the CDR3 is 16 amino acids, counting both ends. This CDR3 reads CASNTFGTGSTDALYF.

This clonotype was seen repeatedly, ten times or more. This may be a read error: a much more frequent sequence differs by one nucleotide. The chain employs TRBV6-1 and TRBJ2-1; TRBD1 aligns across 8 bases. The V segment lost 6 bases and the J segment 10 bases; nucleotides outside the gene matches: 11. Per germline, CDR1 MNHNS and CDR2 SASEGT. This CDR3 contains 14 residues. DNA for the CDR3: TGTGCCAGCAGCCCAGGACAGGGCGCCTACGAGCAGTTCTTC. Residues: CASSPGQGAYEQFF.

Note on this clonotype: The junction and the germline gene differ at one end; a read error may be behind it. V and J are TRBV10-2 and TRBJ2-2, with 7 nucleotides matching TRBD2. The CDR3 has 15 residues. Germline V CDR1 and CDR2: WSHSY, SAAADI. CDR3 bases: TGCGCCAGCGCCCCACAGGTAGCGGGCACCGAGGAGCTGTTTTTT. It codes for CASAPQVAGTEELFF.

As regards this clonotype: A read error may be the cause here, since a much bigger clone is one base away. This rearrangement joins TRBV6-5 to TRBJ2-1; D is possibly TRBD1 (5 bases). Trimming took 2 bases from V and 10 from J, leaving 12 bases between them. The length of the CDR3 is 13 residues. Germline CDR1 MNHEY, CDR2 SVGAGI. CDR3 DNA: TGTGCCAGCAGTTACCCAGGGAACTACGAGCAGTTCTTC. This sequence encodes CASSYPGNYEQFF.

This clonotype is labeled as medium-sized. Germline and junction disagree at one end, which may indicate a read error. The V and J genes are TRBV6-5 and TRBJ1-2, with D hard to call. This CDR3 spans 16 amino acids. CDR1 and CDR2 (germline): MNHEY, SVGAGI. The CDR3, as DNA: TGTGCCAGCAGTAACTCAGGAGCCAGACTAAACTATGGCTACACCTTC. It encodes CASSNSGARLNYGYTF.

The chain joins TRBV27 to TRBJ2-1; D not certain. The CDR3 length is 12 residues. V lost 8 bases, J lost 2 bases, and 7 bases lay in between. CDR1 is MNHEY and CDR2 is SMNVEV in the germline V gene (reference sequence). CDR3 in DNA: TGTGCCAGCGGAGTAACCTACAATGAGCAGTTCTTC. Its translation: CASGVTYNEQFF.

The V and J genes are TRBV10-2 and TRBJ2-4; perhaps TRBD1 as D (6 bases). This CDR3 contains 11 residues. The V gene's germline CDR1 is WSHSY and CDR2 SAAADI. Deletions cut 10 bases from V and 13 bases from J, with 17 bases between. The CDR3 DNA follows: TGCGCCACCGGGGACACAGATACGCAGTACTTC. It encodes CATGDTDTQYF.

A single count supports this clonotype. One end of the junction fails to match germline, which may point to a read error. The V and J genes are TRBV6-5 and TRBJ1-6, with 11 bases aligning to TRBD1. Germline assignment: CDR1 MNHEY and CDR2 SVGAGI. This CDR3 region has 16 residues. CDR3 in amino acids: CASSYSSGTGGNAQYF. The CDR3 DNA reads as TGTGCCAGCAGTTACTCGTCCGGGACAGGGGGAAATGCGCAGTACTTT.

The chain uses TRBV12-3 or TRBV12-4 and TRBJ1-4; D unclear. Deletions cut 6 bases from V and 4 bases from J, with 6 bases between. This CDR3 comprises 12 residues. In DNA, the CDR3 is TGTGCCAGCAGACAGAATAATGAAAAACTGTTTTTT. Residues: CASRQNNEKLFF.

J is TRBJ2-3 and V is TRBV24-1; D tentatively fits TRBD1 or TRBD2 (6 bases each). Germline CDR1 is KGHDR and CDR2 is SFDVKD. The CDR3 totals 14 residues. The CDR3 region has the DNA TGTGCGGGGATTGGGGGGCGAGACCAAGAGACCCAGTATTTT. It is translated as CAGIGGRDQETQYF.

The V and J genes are TRBV7-2 and TRBJ2-3, with D perhaps matching TRBD2 (5 bases). The CDR3 covers 15 residues. The V gene lost 1 base and the J gene lost 1 base, with 9 bases spanning the gap. The germline gives CDR1 SGHTA, CDR2 FQGNSA. DNA of the CDR3: TGTGCCAGCAGCTTAGTGGCTAGCCGCACAGATACGCAGTATTTT. Protein product: CASSLVASRTDTQYF.

This rearrangement joins TRBV20-1 to TRBJ2-1, with 11 positions matching TRBD1. The last part of the DNA fits TRBJ2-5 better; the J call may be wrong. The CDR3 covers 15 residues. Germline loops: CDR1 DFQATT, CDR2 SNEGSKA (reference sequence). The CDR3 here is CSAIPRTGGGETQYF. In DNA form, the CDR3 reads TGCAGTGCTATCCCTCGGACAGGGGGCGGAGAGACCCAGTACTTC.

This clonotype counts as medium-sized. The V call is TRBV7-2, the J call TRBJ2-3; TRBD2 agrees at 9 bases. Germline loops: CDR1 SGHTA, CDR2 FQGNSA. V gave up 6 bases and J gave up 6 bases; unmatched junction bases: 4. The CDR3 loop spans 13 amino acids. The CDR3 nucleotides read TGTGCCAGCAGTATAGCGGGAGCGGATACGCAGTATTTT. This sequence encodes CASSIAGADTQYF.

For this clonotype: The junction departs from the called germline gene at one end, perhaps through a read error. The chain carries TRBV27 and TRBJ2-5; possibly TRBD1 for D (7 bases). The CDR3 is made up of 17 amino acids. The germline V gene has CDR1 MNHEY and CDR2 SMNVEV (reference sequence). The CDR3: CASSAGRGACGTETQYF. The CDR3 nucleotides read TGTGCCAGCAGTGCGGGGCGCGGGGCCTGTGGGACAGAGACCCAGTATTTC.

This clonotype was picked up one time. The chain recombines TRBV7-3 with TRBJ2-1, with 8 bases lining up with TRBD2. The CDR3 covers 14 residues. V was clipped by 4 bases and J by 8 bases; unmatched bases: 7. Germline CDR1 and CDR2: SGHTA and FQGTGA. The CDR3 loop reads CASSSGLVIDEQFF. The CDR3 coding sequence is TGTGCCAGCAGCTCGGGACTAGTAATCGATGAGCAGTTCTTC. Supplemented by reference TRBV7-3 and TRBJ2-1, the full variable domain reads GAGVSQTPSNKVTEKGKYVELRCDPISGHTALYWYRQSLGQGPEFLIYFQGTGAADDSGLPNDRFFAVRPEGSVSTLKIQRTERGDSAVYLCASSSGLVIDEQFFGPGTRLTVL.

V and J are TRBV6-2 or TRBV6-3 and TRBJ2-4, with D possibly TRBD2 on 7 matching bases. Germline V gene data show CDR1 as MNHEY and CDR2 as SVGEGT. The CDR3 is 17 amino acids. V lost 0 bases to trimming and J lost 13 bases, with 25 bases between them. Written as DNA, the CDR3 is TGTGCCAGCAGTTACTCCTTCAACTTTTGGGGGGGCGATGAGCAGTACTTC. Protein sequence: CASSYSFNFWGGDEQYF.

By sample fraction, this clonotype is medium-sized. The chain links TRBV6-1 to TRBJ2-3; the match to TRBD2 covers 10 bases. In germline, CDR1 is MNHNS, CDR2 SASEGT. The CDR3 contains 15 residues. The V segment lost 1 base and the J segment 5 bases; nucleotides outside the gene matches: 3. The CDR3, as DNA: TGTGCCAGCAGTGAAGAAGCGGGAGGGGGAGATACGCAGTATTTT. Amino acid sequence: CASSEEAGGGDTQYF.

This clonotype was picked up a small number of times. Here the CDR3 DNA reads TGTGCCAGCAGCGTAGAGGCGACTAGAGGATACGAGCAGTACTTC. It translates to CASSVEATRGYEQYF. The V call is TRBV9, the J call TRBJ2-1, with TRBD2 as a possible D gene (6 bases). The DNA end is more similar to TRBJ2-7, so the J call may be wrong. In germline, CDR1 is SGDLS, CDR2 YYNGEE. This CDR3 contains 15 residues.

The rearrangement uses TRBV6-5 and TRBJ1-2, with D possibly matching TRBD1 (6 bases). V shed 0 bases and J shed 0 bases, with 8 bases lying between them. CDR3 length: 15 amino acids. In germline, CDR1 is MNHEY, CDR2 SVGAGI. The CDR3 loop is CASSYSQGTNYGYTF. The CDR3 region has the DNA TGTGCCAGCAGTTACTCCCAGGGGACTAACTATGGCTACACCTTC.

This clonotype was found a few times. The rearrangement uses TRBV6-1 and TRBJ1-1, with no clear D. V was cut by 11 bases and J by 2 bases, with 18 bases left in between. CDR3 length equals 14 residues. Per germline, CDR1 MNHNS and CDR2 SASEGT. This chain's CDR3 is CAGTQAGPNTEAFF. CDR3 DNA: TGTGCCGGCACCCAGGCAGGACCTAACACTGAAGCTTTCTTT.

This clonotype occurred many times. V usage is TRBV27 and J usage is TRBJ2-5; TRBD2 aligns across 14 bases. Looked up from germline, CDR1 is MNHEY and CDR2 is SMNVEV (reference sequence). CDR3 length: 15 residues. Unmatched junction bases numbered 9, after V lost 4 bases and J lost 11 bases. The CDR3, as DNA: TGTGCCAGCAGTTCGGGACTAGCGGGAGTCCTTGAGCAGTACTTC. Translated, it gives CASSSGLAGVLEQYF.

This chain connects TRBV12-3 or TRBV12-4 to TRBJ1-1; TRBD1 might be the D (5 bases). This CDR3 is 15 amino acids long. Trimming cost V 3 bases and J 1 base, with 12 bases left between them. CDR3 sequence reads: CASSFRRQGNTEAFF. In nucleotides, the CDR3 is TGTGCCAGCAGTTTTAGGCGTCAGGGGAACACTGAAGCTTTCTTT.